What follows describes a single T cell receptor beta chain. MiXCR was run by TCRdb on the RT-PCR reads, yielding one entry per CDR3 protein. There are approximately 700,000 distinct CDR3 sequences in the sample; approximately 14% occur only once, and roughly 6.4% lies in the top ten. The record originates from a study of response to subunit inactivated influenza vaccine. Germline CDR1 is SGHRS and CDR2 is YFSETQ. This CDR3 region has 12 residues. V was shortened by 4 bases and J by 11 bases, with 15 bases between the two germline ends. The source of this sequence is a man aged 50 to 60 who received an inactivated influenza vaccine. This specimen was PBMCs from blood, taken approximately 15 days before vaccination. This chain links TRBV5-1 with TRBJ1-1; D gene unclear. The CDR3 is CASSLDGVLAFF. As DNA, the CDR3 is TGCGCCAGCAGCCTGGACGGCGTGTTGGCTTTCTTT.